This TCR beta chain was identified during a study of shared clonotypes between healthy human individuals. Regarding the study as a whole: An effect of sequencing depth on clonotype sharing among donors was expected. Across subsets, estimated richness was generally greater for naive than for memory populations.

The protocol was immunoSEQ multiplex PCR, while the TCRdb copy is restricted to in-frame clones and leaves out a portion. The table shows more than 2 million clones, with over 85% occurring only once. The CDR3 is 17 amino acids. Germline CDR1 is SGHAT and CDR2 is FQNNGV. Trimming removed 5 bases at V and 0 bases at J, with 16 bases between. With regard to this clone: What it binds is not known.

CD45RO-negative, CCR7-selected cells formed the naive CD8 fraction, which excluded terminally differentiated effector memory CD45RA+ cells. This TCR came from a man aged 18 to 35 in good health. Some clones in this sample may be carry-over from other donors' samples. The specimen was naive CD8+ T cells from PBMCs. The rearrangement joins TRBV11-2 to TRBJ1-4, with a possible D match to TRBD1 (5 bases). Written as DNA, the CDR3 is TGTGCCAGCAGCCCATCAGGGACGCCAGCAACTAATGAAAAACTGTTTTTT. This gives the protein CASSPSGTPATNEKLFF.